Listed below are T cell receptor beta chains from one sample, sequenced in a study of shared clonotypes between healthy human individuals. The repertoire was sequenced with immunoSEQ multiplex PCR; TCRdb's copy has only in-frame clones and lacks some. The sample includes approximately 1.1 million clones, approximately 80% of them seen just once. Sequenced input: memory CD4+ T cells from PBMCs. Receptor source: a young man in good health. Some clones in this sample may be carry-over from other donors' samples. The CDR3 runs from the conserved cysteine through the conserved F or W. A D gene is named only where the DNA matches it firmly.

TRBV5-1	NA	TRBJ1-1	CASSLRGQKIGNTEAFF
TRBV6-1	TRBD1	TRBJ1-5	CASREGQGQPQHF
TRBV20-1	NA	TRBJ1-2	CSARVNGYTF
TRBV7-9	NA	TRBJ1-4	CASSSREGEKLFF
TRBV5-4	TRBD1	TRBJ1-5	CASSSRDSIYSNQPQHF
TRBV28	TRBD2	TRBJ2-1	CASSPSGTSGRNEQFF
TRBV6-6	NA	TRBJ2-1	CASTWGGDEQFF
TRBV6-6	TRBD1	TRBJ2-7	CASSSGTASLLYEQYF
TRBV28	NA	TRBJ2-7	CASRSGTTRSEQYF
TRBV7-2	NA	TRBJ2-7	CASSLGSSGTYEQYF
TRBV19	NA	TRBJ2-3	CASRPRAPSRTDTQYF
TRBV7-7	NA	TRBJ2-7	CASSIGGQNSEQYF
TRBV27	NA	TRBJ1-5	CASPGRGINQPQHF
TRBV5-1	NA	TRBJ1-2	CASSPDSGTHYGYTF
TRBV2	TRBD1	TRBJ2-7	CASTPGTGTGVTYEQYF
TRBV6-1	NA	TRBJ1-5	CASTARLGNQPQHF
TRBV28	NA	TRBJ1-2	CASSLGGRSYGYTF
TRBV6-1	TRBD1	TRBJ1-1	CASSGGQGPMNTEAFF
TRBV11-1	NA	TRBJ2-2	CASSPGIRQGELFF
TRBV7-3	TRBD2	TRBJ2-1	CASSLTGLAGDEQFF
TRBV5-1	NA	TRBJ2-5	CASRVGVQETQYF
TRBV5-6	NA	TRBJ2-3	CASSRMETDTQYF
TRBV27	TRBD1	TRBJ1-5	CASSLGQANQPQHF
TRBV30	NA	TRBJ2-7	CAWSPIGSYEQYF
TRBV5-1	NA	TRBJ1-2	CASSVTGPNYGYTF
TRBV4-3	TRBD2	TRBJ2-7	CASSQGLLAGATYEQYF
TRBV25-1	NA	TRBJ2-7	CASREGRDRVNEQYF
TRBV9	NA	TRBJ1-2	CASSAGGGSGYTF
TRBV27	TRBD1	TRBJ2-2	CASRPGTGRGWATGELFF
TRBV9	TRBD1	TRBJ1-2	CASSLTGAAYGYTF
TRBV6-1	NA	TRBJ1-1	CASSSAWGGRGDFF
TRBV12-5	NA	TRBJ1-1	CASGRDRNEAFF